These 24 T cell receptor beta chains were all obtained from the same sample, sequenced in a study of OX40 agonist ivuxolimab in advanced cancers. The receptor library was made with the immunoSEQ multiplex PCR assay. The source is immuneACCESS, and TCRdb retained only in-frame sequences with V and J called. Part of the clones is not carried over; for the studies checked, unresolved V genes explain less than half of this, and the remainder is unexplained. The sample includes around 74,000 clones, with approximately 90% observed a single time. Around 0.53% of the sample belongs to the ten largest clones. The specimen comprised CD4+ or CD8+ T cells sorted from blood, sampled in a trial of the OX40 agonist ivuxolimab. The origin of the receptors is an adult with an advanced solid tumor such as melanoma, head and neck, liver or kidney cancer.

The V call is TRBV27, the J call TRBJ1-2, with D possibly TRBD1 on 5 matching bases. CDR3 length: 14 residues. The germline CDR1 and CDR2 sequences are MNHEY and SMNVEV (reference sequence). Trimming cost V 6 bases and J 2 bases, with 13 bases left between them. This CDR3 is CASRTGGVNYGYTF. For the CDR3, the DNA is TGTGCCAGCAGAACCGGGGGGGTGAACTATGGCTACACCTTC.

The DNA of the CDR3 is TGTGCCAGCAGCGTTGGCAGGCTCTCAGATACGCAGTATTTT. This translates into CASSVGRLSDTQYF. The chain is built from TRBV9 and TRBJ2-3, with D unresolved. The CDR3 loop spans 14 amino acids. The V end was cut by 2 bases, the J end by 4 bases, with 11 bases between. CDR1 is SGDLS and CDR2 is YYNGEE in the germline V gene. Full variable domain (missing parts from reference TRBV9 and TRBJ2-3): DSGVTQTPKHLITATGQRVTLRCSPRSGDLSVYWYQQSLDQGLQFLIQYYNGEERAKGNILERFSAQQFPDLHSELNLSSLELGDSALYFCASSVGRLSDTQYFGPGTRLTVL.

The chain is built from TRBV6-5 and TRBJ2-3; D remains ambiguous. Germline V gives CDR1 MNHEY, CDR2 SVGAGI. V shed 6 bases and J shed 2 bases, with 12 bases lying between them. The CDR3 contains 14 residues. This chain's CDR3 is CASSVSLSTDTQYF. In DNA form, the CDR3 reads TGTGCCAGCAGCGTCTCACTCTCCACAGATACGCAGTATTTT.

The chain is built from TRBV21-1 and TRBJ2-5; TRBD2, the table's D call, lacks a check against the DNA. TRBV21-1 is annotated as a pseudogene. The length of the CDR3 is 14 residues. The CDR3 DNA follows: TGTGCCAGCAGCAAAGAAACGGTCCAAGAGACCCAGTACTTC. Protein: CASSKETVQETQYF.

The rearrangement links TRBV30 to TRBJ2-5, with 7 bases lining up with TRBD2. V lost 3 bases, J lost 0 bases, and 7 bases stayed unmatched. The CDR3 has 15 residues. The germline gives CDR1 GTSNPN, CDR2 SVGIG (reference sequence). The CDR3 nucleotides read TGTGCCTGGAGCGCACTAGCGCCCTACCAAGAGACCCAGTACTTC. This gives the protein CAWSALAPYQETQYF. The full variable domain, completed using reference TRBV30 and TRBJ2-5, is SQTIHQWPATLVQPVGSPLSLECTVEGTSNPNLYWYRQAAGRGLQLLFYSVGIGQISSEVPQNLSASRPQDRQFILSSKKLLLSDSGFYLCAWSALAPYQETQYFGPGTRLLVL.

This chain uses TRBV7-2 with TRBJ2-5; a possible D gene is TRBD2 (5 bases). The CDR3 has 15 residues. Germline V CDR1 and CDR2: SGHTA, FQGNSA. V was pared by 2 bases and J by 2 bases, with 12 bases between. This chain's CDR3 is CASSLNDGVQETQYF. In DNA form, the CDR3 reads TGTGCCAGCAGCTTAAATGACGGGGTTCAAGAGACCCAGTACTTC.

This chain connects TRBV2 to TRBJ2-5; 7 positions agree with TRBD1. The CDR3 has 14 residues. CDR1 SNHLY and CDR2 FYNNEI come from the germline V gene. V trimming: 6 bases; J trimming: 5 bases; junction bases outside the gene matches: 9. CDR3 sequence: CASSRQGFGETQYF. The DNA of the CDR3 is TGTGCCAGCAGCAGACAGGGATTCGGGGAGACCCAGTACTTC.

This clone was detected a few times. V usage is TRBV5-1 and J usage is TRBJ1-5; D unclear. The CDR3 totals 13 residues. The V gene's germline CDR1 is SGHRS and CDR2 YFSETQ. Trimming pared 4 bases from V and 6 bases from J, leaving 11 bases between. In nucleotides, the CDR3 is TGCGCCAGCAGCCCCGACGTTGGTCAGCCCCAGCATTTT. Protein product: CASSPDVGQPQHF.

The chain combines TRBV5-1 with TRBJ1-1, with 9 bases aligning to TRBD1. Losses at the gene ends were 5 bases for V and 10 bases for J; bases not matched to a gene: 12. The CDR3 spans 14 residues. Germline CDR1 SGHRS, CDR2 YFSETQ. The CDR3 coding sequence is TGCGCCAGCAGACCTGGACAGGGGTCGTTTATAGCTTTCTTT. Protein product: CASRPGQGSFIAFF.

The gene calls are TRBV19 and TRBJ2-5; 7 bases fit TRBD1. The CDR3 runs 13 residues. Germline V gene lookup returns CDR1 LNHDA and CDR2 SQIVND (reference sequence). V lost 5 bases to trimming and J lost 3 bases; unmatched junction nucleotides: 3. The DNA of the CDR3 is TGTGCCAGTAGTCCCGGGACAGAAGAGACCCAGTACTTC. It is translated as CASSPGTEETQYF.

The chain carries TRBV29-1 and TRBJ2-5, with D tentatively TRBD2 (7 bases). The CDR3 length is 14 residues. The V gene lost 1 base and the J gene lost 4 bases, with 13 bases spanning the gap. The V gene's germline CDR1 is SQVTM and CDR2 ANQGSEA. CDR3 amino acids: CSVEAGGGGETQYF. The CDR3 coding sequence is TGCAGCGTTGAAGCCGGCGGGGGCGGAGAGACCCAGTACTTC.

This rearrangement joins TRBV5-8 to TRBJ2-3; 11 nucleotides line up with TRBD2. Looked up from germline, CDR1 is SGHTS and CDR2 is YDEGEE. CDR3 length: 16 residues. The V and J ends lost 4 bases and 3 bases, in that order; junction bases with no gene match: 7. The CDR3 sequence is CASSLLAGEGTDTQYF. The CDR3 nucleotides read TGTGCCAGCAGCCTACTAGCGGGAGAAGGAACAGATACGCAGTATTTT. Full variable domain (outside the CDR3, taken from reference TRBV5-8 and TRBJ2-3): EAGVTQSPTHLIKTRGQQATLRCSPISGHTSVYWYQQALGLGLQFLLWYDEGEERNRGNFPPRFSGRQFPNYSSELNVNALELEDSALYLCASSLLAGEGTDTQYFGPGTRLTVL.

The J gene is TRBJ2-5, the V gene TRBV9; unclear D gene. CDR3 length: 13 residues. Germline CDR1 reads SGDLS; CDR2 reads YYNGEE. The V gene lost 3 bases and the J gene lost 1 base, with 7 bases spanning the gap. CDR3 protein: CASSATLQETQYF. DNA for the CDR3: TGTGCCAGCAGCGCCACCCTCCAAGAGACCCAGTACTTC.

The chain links TRBV19 to TRBJ1-5; D is undetermined. The CDR3 has 13 amino acids. The V gene's germline CDR1 is LNHDA and CDR2 SQIVND (reference sequence). The V and J ends lost 6 bases and 5 bases respectively, with 11 bases between them. CDR3 in DNA: TGTGCCAGTAGCATTTACGGAGATCAGCCCCAGCATTTT. Its translation is CASSIYGDQPQHF.

This clone was found once. This rearrangement joins TRBV9 to TRBJ1-1; D unclear. This CDR3 region has 13 residues. Germline CDR1 reads SGDLS; CDR2 reads YYNGEE. V lost 3 bases and J 0 bases, leaving 6 bases between the germline ends. The CDR3 nucleotides are TGTGCCAGCAGCGACGGTATGAACACTGAAGCTTTCTTT. Protein: CASSDGMNTEAFF.

The count of this clone is one. The chain uses TRBV19 and TRBJ1-3; no clear D. Between the trimmed V and J ends, which lost 9 bases and 0 bases, there was a span of 9 bases. CDR1 is LNHDA, CDR2 SQIVND, per germline (reference sequence). CDR3 size: 13 residues. The DNA for the CDR3 is TGTGCCAGCCGGGCAGACTCTGGAAACACCATATATTTT. Translation: CASRADSGNTIYF.

V is TRBV7-9 and J is TRBJ1-2; D is perhaps TRBD1 (6 bases). Germline V gene sequence: CDR1 SEHNR, CDR2 FQNEAQ (reference sequence). V was trimmed by 1 base and J by 4 bases, leaving 7 bases between them. This CDR3 region has 13 residues. The CDR3 nucleotides are TGTGCCAGCAGCTTAGAACAGGGCTATGGCTACACCTTC. It is translated as CASSLEQGYGYTF.

This chain joins TRBV29-1 and TRBJ1-4, with D possibly being TRBD1 (6 bases). CDR3 length: 15 amino acids. Germline CDR1 is SQVTM and CDR2 is ANQGSEA. The V and J ends lost 1 base and 7 bases respectively, with 16 bases between them. The CDR3 sequence: CSVEGAGGLSEKLFF. CDR3 nucleotides: TGCAGCGTTGAAGGGGCGGGGGGGCTCAGTGAAAAACTGTTTTTT.

The rearrangement links TRBV19 to TRBJ1-3; D is unresolved. From germline, CDR1 is LNHDA and CDR2 SQIVND (reference sequence). The CDR3 is 12 amino acids. Trimming removed 8 bases from V and 4 bases from J, with 9 bases in between. In DNA form, the CDR3 reads TGTGCCAGTGCAAATGGGGGAAACACCATATATTTT. It yields the protein CASANGGNTIYF.

The rearrangement joins TRBV30 to TRBJ1-1, with D uncertain. CDR1 and CDR2 from the germline V gene are GTSNPN and SVGIG (reference sequence). Trimming stripped 3 bases from V and 0 bases from J, with 8 bases between. The CDR3 has 13 residues. The CDR3 protein is CAWRANLNTEAFF. The CDR3 DNA is TGTGCCTGGAGGGCCAACCTGAACACTGAAGCTTTCTTT.

The chain recombines TRBV11-2 with TRBJ2-3; D gene uncertain. The CDR3 has 10 residues. Germline V gene data show CDR1 as SGHAT and CDR2 as FQNNGV. V lost 3 bases, J lost 6 bases, and 1 base lay in between. CDR3 amino acids: CASSLDTQYF. In DNA, the CDR3 is TGTGCCAGCAGCTTGGATACGCAGTATTTT. Complete variable domain (other parts from reference TRBV11-2 and TRBJ2-3): EAGVAQSPRYKIIEKRQSVAFWCNPISGHATLYWYQQILGQGPKLLIQFQNNGVVDDSQLPKDRFSAERLKGVDSTLKIQPAKLEDSAVYLCASSLDTQYFGPGTRLTVL.

This clone was counted a single time. The germline gene is not matched at one end of the junction; a read error may be the cause. The V and J genes are TRBV4-2 and TRBJ2-3; weak D call: TRBD1 (7 bases). The CDR3 has 13 amino acids. In germline, CDR1 is LGHNA, CDR2 YNFKEQ. CDR3 amino acids: CASSQGTQGVVNF. The CDR3 DNA follows: TGTGCCAGCAGCCAGGGGACTCAGGGGGTGGTTAATTTT.

The CDR3 protein is CASSLAEIYGYTF. The CDR3 DNA follows: TGTGCCAGCAGCTTGGCGGAAATCTATGGCTACACCTTC. The rearrangement links TRBV5-6 to TRBJ1-2; D remains unclear. CDR3 length: 13 amino acids. The V gene's germline CDR1 is SGHDT and CDR2 YYEEEE. The ends were cut back, 0 bases at V and 4 bases at J, with 7 bases in the middle. Full variable domain (rest looked up from reference TRBV5-6 and TRBJ1-2): DAGVTQSPTHLIKTRGQQVTLRCSPKSGHDTVSWYQQALGQGPQFIFQYYEEEERQRGNFPDRFSGHQFPNYSSELNVNALLLGDSALYLCASSLAEIYGYTFGSGTRLTVV.

J is TRBJ2-7 and V is TRBV21-1. TRBV21-1 is marked as a pseudogene. The CDR3 is 15 amino acids. The CDR3 protein is CASSKRGIGSYEQYF. The DNA for the CDR3 is TGTGCCAGCAGCAAGAGGGGTATAGGGTCCTACGAGCAGTACTTC.